What follows are 23 T cell receptor beta chains derived from one specimen sequenced in a study of blood T cell repertoires in COVID-19. Sequencing was performed with immunoSEQ multiplex PCR; in TCRdb, only in-frame clones are kept and a portion is missing. Among 250,000 or so clones, around 90% were seen once, and the ten largest hold 0.75% to 1%. Source material: peripheral blood. These receptors originate from a woman aged 40 to 49 who had recovered from COVID-19.

The chain is built from TRBV7-3 and TRBJ1-1; tentative D call: TRBD1 (5 bases). The CDR3 runs 13 residues. The germline V gene has CDR1 SGHTA and CDR2 FQGTGA. Trimming removed 5 bases from V and 4 bases from J, with 11 bases in between. The CDR3 sequence is CASSPRVATEAFF. CDR3 coding DNA: TGTGCCAGCAGCCCCAGGGTGGCCACTGAAGCTTTCTTT.

V usage is TRBV14 and J usage is TRBJ2-1; 10 nucleotides align to TRBD2. The CDR3 is 18 residues long. Germline V gene lookup returns CDR1 SGHDN and CDR2 FVKESK. The V gene end was trimmed by 1 base and the J gene end by 3 bases; junction bases not matched to a gene: 9. The CDR3 DNA sequence: TGTGCCAGCAGCCAAGGGCTAGCGGGGGCTTCGTACTACAATGAGCAGTTCTTC. Its protein is CASSQGLAGASYYNEQFF. Full variable domain (remainder filled in from reference TRBV14 and TRBJ2-1): EAGVTQFPSHSVIEKGQTVTLRCDPISGHDNLYWYRRVMGKEIKFLLHFVKESKQDESGMPNNRFLAERTGGTYSTLKVQPAELEDSGVYFCASSQGLAGASYYNEQFFGPGTRLTVL.

The V gene is TRBV10-1, the J gene TRBJ1-1; TRBD1 agrees at 11 bases. With V trimmed by 5 bases and J by 10 bases, 6 bases remained unmatched. Germline CDR1 and CDR2: WNHNN and SYGVQD (reference sequence). The CDR3 covers 13 residues. The CDR3 nucleotides are TGCGCCAGCAGTCAGGGACAGGGGGGCGGAGCTTTCTTT. Translation: CASSQGQGGGAFF.

This rearrangement joins TRBV18 to TRBJ1-5; no clear D. V was clipped by 3 bases and J by 0 bases, with 9 bases between them. The CDR3 contains 15 residues. Germline CDR1 reads KGHSH; CDR2 reads LQKENI. In DNA form, the CDR3 reads TGTGCCAGCTCACCGGGCCCTTATAGCAATCAGCCCCAGCATTTT. It translates to CASSPGPYSNQPQHF.

The chain uses TRBV11-2 and TRBJ2-5, with a weak D call TRBD2 (5 bases). With 1 base removed from V and 9 bases from J, the gap between germline ends came to 15 bases. Germline-derived CDR1 and CDR2 are SGHAT and FQNNGV. This CDR3 contains 14 residues. The CDR3 sequence: CASSLGLAAGAQYF. The CDR3, as DNA: TGTGCCAGCAGCTTAGGGCTAGCCGCCGGGGCCCAGTACTTC.

This clone was counted once. The chain links TRBV18 to TRBJ2-5; 8 bases agree with TRBD1. Trimming cost V 1 base and J 1 base; bases outside gene matches: 2. From germline, CDR1 is KGHSH and CDR2 LQKENI. The CDR3 consists of 15 residues. As DNA, the CDR3 is TGTGCCAGCTCACCACGCAGGGGGCCCCAAGAGACCCAGTACTTC. It yields the protein CASSPRRGPQETQYF.

The V gene is TRBV13, the J gene TRBJ2-1; maybe TRBD2 (5 bases). Trimming left V 3 bases short and J 0 bases short, with 15 bases between. CDR1 and CDR2 from the germline V gene are PRHDT and FYEKMQ (reference sequence). The CDR3 spans 17 residues. For the CDR3, the DNA is TGTGCCAGCAGCTTGGGAACCGGAGGTCCCTCCTACAATGAGCAGTTCTTC. The encoded protein is CASSLGTGGPSYNEQFF.

The genes are TRBV10-1 and TRBJ2-1; possibly TRBD1 for D (5 bases). The length of the CDR3 is 13 residues. CDR1 WNHNN and CDR2 SYGVQD come from the germline V gene (reference sequence). The V gene lost 4 bases and the J gene lost 5 bases, with 9 bases spanning the gap. The CDR3 region is CASSGGPNNEQFF. The CDR3 DNA reads as TGCGCCAGCAGTGGGGGCCCGAACAATGAGCAGTTCTTC.

The rearrangement joins TRBV12-3 or TRBV12-4 to TRBJ2-7; TRBD1 matches at 8 bases. The J segment lost 3 bases and the V segment lost 3 bases, leaving 1 base of the junction unmatched. This CDR3 has 13 residues. The CDR3 region is CASSLDRDYEQYF. CDR3 DNA: TGTGCCAGCAGTTTGGACAGGGACTACGAGCAGTACTTC.

This clone showed up just once. V is TRBV7-9 and J is TRBJ2-6; D not resolved. The CDR3 has 16 residues. CDR1 SEHNR and CDR2 FQNEAQ come from the germline V gene (reference sequence). V lost 4 bases and J lost 3, with 13 bases in between. The CDR3, as DNA: TGTGCCAGCAGCTCCTCACTTACTAATGGGGCCAACGTCCTGACTTTC. As protein: CASSSSLTNGANVLTF.

This chain connects TRBV15 to TRBJ2-5, with TRBD2 matching over 7 bases. Matching the DNA end better, TRBJ2-7 makes the J call doubtful. CDR3 size: 15 residues. From germline, CDR1 is LNHNV and CDR2 YYDKDF (reference sequence). For the CDR3, the DNA is TGTGCCACCAGCAGAGGGGGACTACCCTCCTACGAGCAGTACTTC. Translation: CATSRGGLPSYEQYF.

The chain carries TRBV15 and TRBJ2-7; perhaps TRBD2 as D (6 bases). Germline CDR1 reads LNHNV; CDR2 reads YYDKDF (reference sequence). There are 12 residues in the CDR3. The ends were cut back, 8 bases at V and 3 bases at J, with 11 bases in the middle. In nucleotides, the CDR3 is TGTGCCACCGGTCGGGGGAACTACGAGCAGTACTTC. Its translation: CATGRGNYEQYF.

This chain uses TRBV18 with TRBJ2-6; D remains unclear. V was clipped by 3 bases and J by 1 base, with 7 bases between them. Germline V gene lookup returns CDR1 KGHSH and CDR2 LQKENI. This CDR3 contains 15 residues. Here the CDR3 DNA reads TGTGCCAGCTCACCCGAGACATCTGGGGCCAACGTCCTGACTTTC. This codes for CASSPETSGANVLTF.

The genes are TRBV11-3 and TRBJ2-1, with D tentatively TRBD2 (6 bases). The V and J ends lost 5 bases and 10 bases respectively, with 15 bases between them. CDR1 is SGHNT, CDR2 YENEEA, per germline. There are 13 residues in the CDR3. The CDR3 is CASSPRLVGEQFF. The CDR3 coding sequence is TGTGCCAGCAGCCCCCGACTAGTCGGGGAGCAGTTCTTC.

The V gene is TRBV9, the J gene TRBJ2-1; TRBD2 matches 10 bases. The germline V gene encodes CDR1 SGDLS and CDR2 YYNGEE. Unmatched junction bases numbered 8, after V lost 4 bases and J lost 4 bases. This CDR3 has 16 amino acids. In DNA, the CDR3 is TGTGCCAGCAGCCCCGGGACTAGCGCTATGTACAATGAGCAGTTCTTC. As protein: CASSPGTSAMYNEQFF.

The chain has TRBV5-4 and TRBJ1-1; 8 bases map to TRBD1. V shed 3 bases, J shed 7 bases, and the junction held 8 bases outside the gene matches. This CDR3 contains 14 residues. Germline loops: CDR1 SGHNT, CDR2 YYREEE (reference sequence). The CDR3 coding sequence is TGTGCCAGCAGCTACGGTCCGACAGGGGATGAAGCTTTCTTT. It yields the protein CASSYGPTGDEAFF.

The CDR3 protein is CASSPGGDSYGYTF. The CDR3 region has the DNA TGCGCCAGCAGCCCCGGGGGGGACAGCTATGGCTACACCTTC. The rearrangement joins TRBV4-3 to TRBJ1-2, with 7 bases fitting TRBD1. The length of the CDR3 is 14 residues. The V gene's germline CDR1 is LGHNA and CDR2 YSLEER. V shed 4 bases, J shed 4 bases, and the junction held 6 bases outside the gene matches.

The rearrangement joins TRBV7-3 to TRBJ2-1, with 14 bases lining up with TRBD2. The CDR3 extends over 15 amino acids. Germline trimming cut 5 bases from V and 8 bases from J; bases unmatched to any gene: 5. Germline assignment: CDR1 SGHTA and CDR2 FQGTGA. The CDR3 sequence is CASSLGLAGEDEQFF. In DNA form, the CDR3 reads TGTGCCAGCAGCCTGGGACTAGCGGGAGAGGATGAGCAGTTCTTC.

The rearrangement uses TRBV7-9 and TRBJ2-7, with D hard to call. Germline lookup yields CDR1 SEHNR and CDR2 FQNEAQ (reference sequence). The CDR3 runs to 13 residues. Trimming shortened V by 3 bases and J by 2 bases, and 8 bases separated the two germline ends. The CDR3 is CASSLVGAYEQYF. As DNA, the CDR3 is TGTGCCAGCAGCTTGGTCGGTGCCTACGAGCAGTACTTC.

V and J are TRBV4-2 and TRBJ2-7; a weak D match, TRBD1 (6 bases). Trimming removed 4 bases at V and 4 bases at J, with 17 bases between. The CDR3 runs to 15 residues. Germline V lookup: CDR1 LGHNA, CDR2 YNFKEQ. The CDR3 region is CASSRQGSGKYEQYF. The CDR3, as DNA: TGTGCCAGCAGCCGCCAGGGGTCGGGGAAATACGAGCAGTACTTC.

This chain uses TRBV30 with TRBJ2-2; perhaps TRBD2 as D (6 bases). Trimming removed 4 bases at V and 4 bases at J, with 10 bases between. This CDR3 has 13 residues. CDR1 is GTSNPN, CDR2 SVGIG, per germline (reference sequence). The CDR3 DNA sequence: TGTGCCTGGACCCGGGGGTCCACCGGGGAGCTGTTTTTT. Residues: CAWTRGSTGELFF.

J is TRBJ1-2 and V is TRBV11-2; 12 bases are a match to TRBD1. Germline CDR1 and CDR2: SGHAT and FQNNGV. V lost 5 bases and J lost 6; bases outside the gene matches: 4. This CDR3 is 14 amino acids long. The CDR3 loop is CASSRDRGQDGYTF. CDR3 sequence (DNA): TGTGCCAGCAGCAGGGACAGGGGGCAGGATGGCTACACCTTC.

This clone has just one count. At one of its ends the junction is not consistent with the germline gene, which may arise from a read error. The chain uses TRBV7-7 and TRBJ1-5; D perhaps matches TRBD1 (5 bases). This CDR3 has 14 amino acids. In germline, CDR1 is SSHAT, CDR2 FNYEAQ (reference sequence). This CDR3 is CASSPGRGNQPQHF. In DNA form, the CDR3 reads TGTGCTAGCAGCCCCGGCAGGGGCAATCAGCCCCAGCATTTT.